Presented here are 24 T cell receptor beta chains from one specimen sequenced in a study of blood T cell repertoires in COVID-19. Profiled with immunoSEQ multiplex PCR; TCRdb holds only in-frame clones, not every one. Of roughly 200,000 clones in the sample, about 82% are singletons; the top ten hold 5% to 7%. Sequenced: PBMCs or T cells enriched from blood (not recorded which). The receptors were gathered from a man aged 35 to 55 with acute COVID-19.

The chain links TRBV19 to TRBJ1-2, with D possibly being TRBD1 (6 bases). Germline CDR1 and CDR2: LNHDA and SQIVND (reference sequence). The V and J ends lost 5 bases and 0 bases respectively, with 10 bases between them. The CDR3 loop spans 14 amino acids. The CDR3 DNA sequence: TGTGCCAGTAGTGAAGACAGGCCTAACTATGGCTACACCTTC. Protein sequence: CASSEDRPNYGYTF.

This clone was counted between two and nine times. The chain employs TRBV7-8 and TRBJ1-5; TRBD1 is a possible D gene (5 bases). Germline V gene lookup returns CDR1 SGHVS and CDR2 FQNEAQ. The CDR3 has 16 amino acids. The germline V and J ends were trimmed by 2 bases and 5 bases, with 16 bases remaining between them. The chain's CDR3 is CASSLWTTPGDQPQHF. For the CDR3, the DNA is TGTGCCAGCAGCTTATGGACTACCCCGGGGGATCAGCCCCAGCATTTT.

V usage is TRBV27 and J usage is TRBJ2-3, with D unresolved. Per germline, CDR1 MNHEY and CDR2 SMNVEV (reference sequence). Trimming took 3 bases from V and 2 from J, leaving 9 bases between them. This CDR3 region has 14 residues. The CDR3 bases are TGTGCCAGCAGTTTCTTTGCGTCCACAGATACGCAGTATTTT. This sequence encodes CASSFFASTDTQYF.

This clone was counted a few times. J is TRBJ1-2 and V is TRBV7-9; 7 bases match TRBD1. Germline V gives CDR1 SEHNR, CDR2 FQNEAQ (reference sequence). After removal of 5 bases from V and 4 bases from J, the junction contained 4 bases not matched to a gene. CDR3 length: 13 amino acids. This CDR3 reads CASSTGQLYGYTF. The CDR3 nucleotides are TGTGCCAGCAGCACGGGACAGCTCTATGGCTACACCTTC.

V and J are TRBV6-5 and TRBJ2-7; the match to TRBD2 covers 12 bases. The germline gives CDR1 MNHEY, CDR2 SVGAGI. The CDR3 extends over 15 amino acids. Germline trimming cut 0 bases from V and 4 bases from J; bases unmatched to any gene: 1. CDR3 region: CASSYSTSGSYEQYF. The CDR3 DNA reads as TGTGCCAGCAGTTACTCGACTAGCGGGAGTTACGAGCAGTACTTC.

This clone was counted a few times. The chain combines TRBV7-6 with TRBJ2-1, with TRBD2 matching 9 bases. The CDR3 covers 15 residues. Germline CDR1 SGHVS, CDR2 FNYEAQ. J gave up 10 bases and V 0 bases, and 7 bases lay outside the gene matches. Written as DNA, the CDR3 is TGTGCCAGCAGCTTAGCCTCTAGCGGGAAGCGAGAGCAGTTCTTC. Its translation is CASSLASSGKREQFF.

This clone was seen at least ten times. This rearrangement joins TRBV18 to TRBJ2-7, with a weak D call TRBD1 (6 bases). Germline values: CDR1 KGHSH, CDR2 LQKENI. V was trimmed by 0 bases and J by 5 bases, leaving 11 bases between them. This CDR3 has 14 amino acids. DNA for the CDR3: TGTGCCAGCTCACCACCGTTCAGGGGCGACGAGCAGTACTTC. Protein sequence: CASSPPFRGDEQYF.

The chain links TRBV5-5 to TRBJ2-3; TRBD2 might be the D (5 bases). The CDR3 has 18 residues. Germline CDR1 is SGHKS and CDR2 is YYEKEE (reference sequence). V gave up 4 bases and J gave up 1 base, with 22 bases separating them. CDR3 DNA: TGTGCCAGCAGCATGGGGTTGGGAGTTAGCGCCCGCACAGATACGCAGTATTTT. This codes for CASSMGLGVSARTDTQYF.

This clone was seen just once. V is TRBV15 and J is TRBJ2-2; no firm D call. V was clipped by 3 bases and J by 4 bases, with 9 bases between them. The CDR3 totals 14 residues. Germline lookup yields CDR1 LNHNV and CDR2 YYDKDF (reference sequence). The CDR3 is CATSSDLLTGELFF. The CDR3 DNA reads as TGTGCCACCAGCAGTGACTTACTCACCGGGGAGCTGTTTTTT. The full variable domain, with the rest looked up from reference TRBV15 and TRBJ2-2, is DAMVIQNPRYQVTQFGKPVTLSCSQTLNHNVMYWYQQKSSQAPKLLFHYYDKDFNNEADTPDNFQSRRPNTSFCFLDIRSPGLGDTAMYLCATSSDLLTGELFFGEGSRLTVL.

The chain is built from TRBV6-5 and TRBJ1-2; D unclear. Germline values: CDR1 MNHEY, CDR2 SVGAGI. The V end was cut by 5 bases, the J end by 3 bases, with 16 bases between. There are 15 residues in the CDR3. The CDR3 DNA follows: TGTGCCAGCAGTAAGTCGACAATTAGTGACTATGGCTACACCTTC. Translation gives CASSKSTISDYGYTF.

This chain joins TRBV5-1 and TRBJ2-7; unclear D gene. The CDR3 loop spans 14 amino acids. V gave up 3 bases and J gave up 4 bases, with 14 bases separating them. Germline V gene data show CDR1 as SGHRS and CDR2 as YFSETQ. This CDR3 reads CASSSSGEAYEQYF. CDR3 DNA: TGCGCCAGCAGCTCCTCGGGTGAAGCATACGAGCAGTACTTC.

The chain combines TRBV7-8 with TRBJ2-3; 9 nucleotides align to TRBD1. Germline trimming cut 4 bases from V and 5 bases from J; bases unmatched to any gene: 16. Germline V gene lookup returns CDR1 SGHVS and CDR2 FQNEAQ. The CDR3 spans 18 residues. Written as DNA, the CDR3 is TGTGCCAGCAGCTCCTTCGGACCGGGACAGGGTGTAGGAGATACGCAGTATTTT. This codes for CASSSFGPGQGVGDTQYF.

The chain links TRBV5-4 to TRBJ2-7, with TRBD1 identical over 11 bases. J gave up 6 bases and V 4 bases, and 9 bases lay outside the gene matches. CDR3 length: 15 amino acids. Germline-derived CDR1 and CDR2 are SGHNT and YYREEE (reference sequence). In DNA form, the CDR3 reads TGTGCCAGCAGCGCATCCGGGACAGGGGGACGCGAGCAGTACTTC. Translation gives CASSASGTGGREQYF.

The V call is TRBV3-1 (or the pseudogene TRBV3-2), the J call TRBJ2-5; 7 nucleotides line up with TRBD1. V shed 1 base and J 5 bases; nucleotides not matched to a gene: 4. This CDR3 comprises 14 residues. Per the germline V gene, CDR1 is LGHDT and CDR2 is YNNKEL (reference sequence). CDR3: CASSQGLQGETQYF. CDR3 sequence (DNA): TGTGCCAGCAGCCAAGGTCTACAGGGGGAGACCCAGTACTTC.

The J gene is TRBJ1-2, the V gene TRBV10-1; the match to TRBD1 covers 9 bases. Germline V lookup: CDR1 WNHNN, CDR2 SYGVQD (reference sequence). The J segment lost 5 bases and the V segment lost 8 bases, leaving 12 bases of the junction unmatched. There are 15 residues in the CDR3. The CDR3 DNA reads as TGCGCCAGCTGCCGCGGGACAGGGAAGTATTATGGCTACACCTTC. Encoded protein: CASCRGTGKYYGYTF.

This clone has just one count. The CDR3 protein is CASSLTRSHYEQYF. CDR3 sequence (DNA): TGTGCCAGCAGTTTAACGCGGTCCCACTACGAGCAGTACTTC. V usage is TRBV28 and J usage is TRBJ2-7, with unresolved D. Per germline, CDR1 MDHEN and CDR2 SYDVKM. There are 14 residues in the CDR3. V was shortened by 2 bases and J by 3 bases, with 11 bases between the two germline ends.

This clone showed up just a few times. The rearrangement joins TRBV6-2 or TRBV6-3 to TRBJ2-6; D gene ambiguous. This CDR3 comprises 16 residues. V was cut by 3 bases and J by 0 bases, with 9 bases left in between. Germline V gene data show CDR1 as MNHEY and CDR2 as SVGEGT. The CDR3 DNA reads TGTGCCAGCAGTTATCTCGGAGTCTCTGGGGCCAACGTCCTGACTTTC. Translation: CASSYLGVSGANVLTF.

This clone was seen a handful of times. The rearrangement joins TRBV15 to TRBJ2-3; perhaps TRBD2 as D (5 bases). V gave up 1 base and J gave up 5 bases, with 13 bases separating them. The CDR3 covers 15 residues. Per germline, CDR1 LNHNV and CDR2 YYDKDF (reference sequence). The CDR3 DNA is TGTGCCACCAGCAGAGCCCCGAGAGGAGGAGATACGCAGTATTTT. It is translated as CATSRAPRGGDTQYF.

The CDR3 region is CASSPPLFRTSRNNEQFF. The DNA for the CDR3 is TGTGCCAGTAGTCCACCTCTATTTAGGACTAGCAGAAACAATGAGCAGTTCTTC. The chain employs TRBV19 and TRBJ2-1; TRBD2 matches 8 bases. V was pared by 5 bases and J by 5 bases, with 17 bases of the junction left unmatched. Germline loops: CDR1 LNHDA, CDR2 SQIVND (reference sequence). The CDR3 sequence is 18 residues long.

The chain joins TRBV19 to TRBJ1-6; the D gene is possibly TRBD1 (6 bases). CDR1 is LNHDA, CDR2 SQIVND, per germline (reference sequence). Trimming stripped 5 bases from V and 4 bases from J, with 12 bases between. The CDR3 contains 15 residues. CDR3 residues: CASSWTDRYNSPLHF. The CDR3 DNA reads TGTGCCAGTAGTTGGACCGACAGGTATAATTCACCCCTCCACTTT.

The chain uses TRBV2 and TRBJ2-6; possibly TRBD2 for D (7 bases). V was shortened by 6 bases and J by 1 base, with 10 bases between the two germline ends. In germline, CDR1 is SNHLY, CDR2 FYNNEI. This CDR3 has 15 residues. In nucleotides, the CDR3 is TGTGCCAGCAGCAGCGGGACATCTGGGGCCAACGTCCTGACTTTC. Its translation is CASSSGTSGANVLTF.

V usage is TRBV6-5 and J usage is TRBJ2-5; 10 bases match TRBD2. V lost 7 bases and J lost 2; bases outside the gene matches: 4. The germline V gene has CDR1 MNHEY and CDR2 SVGAGI. This CDR3 has 14 residues. The CDR3 loop is CASIAGGRQETQYF. The CDR3 DNA follows: TGTGCCAGCATAGCGGGAGGCAGGCAAGAGACCCAGTACTTC.

V is TRBV13 and J is TRBJ2-3, with 10 bases matching TRBD1. The CDR3 runs 18 residues. Germline V gene sequence: CDR1 PRHDT, CDR2 FYEKMQ (reference sequence). V lost 4 bases, J lost 6 bases, and 16 bases stayed unmatched. CDR3 in DNA: TGTGCCAGCAGCTCCAGGACAGGGGGGGAAAGCTTTCCGGATACGCAGTATTTT. Protein product: CASSSRTGGESFPDTQYF.

A single count supports this clone. J is TRBJ2-3 and V is TRBV7-9, with 9 nucleotides matching TRBD2. The CDR3 spans 16 residues. Trimming cost V 3 bases and J 2 bases; bases outside gene matches: 6. Germline CDR1 is SEHNR and CDR2 is FQNEAQ (reference sequence). CDR3 DNA sequence: TGTGCCAGCAGCTTCCCTCTAGCGGGGTCCACAGATACGCAGTATTTT. Translation: CASSFPLAGSTDTQYF.